These 27 T cell receptor beta chains were sequenced from one sample in a study of CD8 T cells in Susac syndrome. A quantity of about 0.5 to 1 ug RNA underwent reverse transcription using random hexamers. TCRdb re-called the immunoSEQ multiplex PCR reads with MiXCR, one entry per CDR3 protein. The repertoire holds about 180,000 distinct CDR3 sequences, with approximately 95% as singletons. The sample was CD8+ T cells from PBMCs. All receptors derive from a human donor with multiple sclerosis.

The rearrangement joins TRBV25-1 to TRBJ1-6; the D is unclear. Germline V lookup: CDR1 MGHDK, CDR2 SYGVNS. There are 14 residues in the CDR3. V was shortened by 10 bases and J by 5 bases, with 15 bases between the two germline ends. The CDR3 region is CATSAVGNNSPLHF. CDR3 bases: TGTGCCACGTCCGCGGTCGGGAATAATTCACCCCTCCACTTT.

This chain connects TRBV5-6 to TRBJ1-1, with 8 positions matching TRBD1. The germline V gene encodes CDR1 SGHDT and CDR2 YYEEEE. Trimming took 5 bases from V and 2 from J; bases not matched to a gene: 2. The CDR3 extends over 13 amino acids. The CDR3 nucleotides read TGTGCCAGCAGTCAGGGGGCAAACACTGAAGCTTTCTTT. Translated, it gives CASSQGANTEAFF.

The chain links TRBV12-3 or TRBV12-4 to TRBJ2-1; no firm D call. Trimming pared 5 bases from V and 6 bases from J, leaving 8 bases between. The CDR3 runs to 12 residues. The CDR3 coding sequence is TGTGCCAGCAGTCTCGCCGTCAATGAGCAGTTCTTC. The encoded protein is CASSLAVNEQFF.

The rearrangement links TRBV28 to TRBJ1-1, with D possibly TRBD1 on 6 matching bases. V shed 5 bases and J shed 0 bases, with 16 bases lying between them. The CDR3 length is 16 residues. The germline V gene has CDR1 MDHEN and CDR2 SYDVKM. CDR3 sequence (DNA): TGTGCCAGCAGTGGGGGATTCTCAGGGGTGAACACTGAAGCTTTCTTT. It encodes CASSGGFSGVNTEAFF. Full variable domain (remainder filled in from reference TRBV28 and TRBJ1-1): DVKVTQSSRYLVKRTGEKVFLECVQDMDHENMFWYRQDPGLGLRLIYFSYDVKMKEKGDIPEGYSVSREKKERFSLILESASTNQTSMYLCASSGGFSGVNTEAFFGQGTRLTVV.

The rearrangement links TRBV7-6 to TRBJ1-1; TRBD1 might be the D (5 bases). The CDR3 is 14 amino acids. Germline assignment: CDR1 SGHVS and CDR2 FNYEAQ. V was clipped by 3 bases and J by 4 bases, with 12 bases between them. The CDR3 DNA follows: TGTGCCAGCAGCTTGGGGGACTTGAGCACTGAAGCTTTCTTT. Its protein product is CASSLGDLSTEAFF.

The chain recombines TRBV19 with TRBJ2-2; tentatively, D is TRBD1 (7 bases). Trimming shortened V by 7 bases and J by 6 bases, and 15 bases separated the two germline ends. CDR3 length: 14 residues. Germline lookup yields CDR1 LNHDA and CDR2 SQIVND (reference sequence). The CDR3 is CASTRDRDSGELFF. Here the CDR3 DNA reads TGTGCCAGTACCCGCGACAGGGACTCCGGGGAGCTGTTTTTT.

The sample holds a few counts of this clonotype. V and J are TRBV12-3 or TRBV12-4 and TRBJ2-1, with TRBD2 matching over 9 bases. This CDR3 has 15 residues. Trimming cost V 2 bases and J 4 bases; bases outside gene matches: 3. Here the CDR3 reads CASSLLAGLYNEQFF. Here the CDR3 DNA reads TGTGCCAGCAGTTTACTAGCGGGGCTTTACAATGAGCAGTTCTTC.

The chain combines TRBV11-2 with TRBJ2-7; no definite D call. The CDR3 is 14 amino acids. Germline loops: CDR1 SGHAT, CDR2 FQNNGV. The V end was cut by 3 bases, the J end by 0 bases, with 9 bases between. CDR3 sequence: CASSLRLSSYEQYF. The CDR3 bases are TGTGCCAGCAGCTTGAGACTGAGCTCCTACGAGCAGTACTTC.

The chain carries TRBV20-1 and TRBJ1-2; tentative D call: TRBD1 (5 bases). The germline V and J ends were trimmed by 4 bases and 5 bases, with 8 bases remaining between them. Germline CDR1 and CDR2: DFQATT and SNEGSKA (reference sequence). The CDR3 is made up of 11 amino acids. This chain's CDR3 is CSATGYYGYTF. CDR3 DNA: TGCAGTGCTACAGGGTATTATGGCTACACCTTC.

The chain recombines TRBV4-2 with TRBJ1-6; D gene unclear. CDR3 length equals 14 residues. Germline V gives CDR1 LGHNA, CDR2 YNFKEQ. The ends were cut back, 6 bases at V and 9 bases at J, with 15 bases in the middle. CDR3 nucleotide sequence: TGTGCCAGCAGACCGGAGGACGATAGTTCACCCCTCCACTTT. Residues: CASRPEDDSSPLHF.

The chain recombines TRBV5-1 with TRBJ2-1; TRBD2 is a possible D gene (6 bases). The CDR3 is made up of 14 amino acids. CDR1 and CDR2 from the germline V gene are SGHRS and YFSETQ. Trimming removed 1 base from V and 5 bases from J, with 10 bases in between. CDR3 loop: CASSLPLANNEQFF. CDR3 coding DNA: TGCGCCAGCAGCTTGCCCCTAGCGAACAATGAGCAGTTCTTC.

This rearrangement joins TRBV15 to TRBJ2-7; the D gene is possibly TRBD2 (5 bases). V lost 0 bases and J 6 bases, leaving 15 bases between the germline ends. Looked up from germline, CDR1 is LNHNV and CDR2 is YYDKDF (reference sequence). This CDR3 comprises 15 residues. The chain's CDR3 is CATSRDLRVPPEQYF. The CDR3, as DNA: TGTGCCACCAGCAGAGATTTGAGGGTGCCCCCCGAGCAGTACTTC.

This sequence joins TRBV28 and TRBJ1-6; the D is unclear. Trimming removed 6 bases at V and 12 bases at J, with 3 bases between. The CDR3 runs to 9 residues. Germline CDR1 MDHEN, CDR2 SYDVKM. The CDR3 DNA follows: TGTGCCAGCAGCCGACCCCTCCACTTT. Protein: CASSRPLHF.

The chain is built from TRBV10-3 and TRBJ2-1; 9 bases align to TRBD2. The CDR3 loop spans 15 amino acids. Germline CDR1 is ENHRY and CDR2 is SYGVKD. V trimming: 4 bases; J trimming: 8 bases; junction bases outside the gene matches: 9. CDR3 bases: TGTGCCATCAGTGGGGTCCTAGCGGGGTTGGATGAGCAGTTCTTC. Translation gives CAISGVLAGLDEQFF.

CDR3 loop: CASSLNGISLGGQFF. CDR3 nucleotide sequence: TGTGCCAGCAGCTTAAATGGCATCTCTCTCGGGGGGCAGTTCTTC. The chain couples TRBV7-9 to TRBJ2-1; the D gene is possibly TRBD2 (6 bases). There are 15 residues in the CDR3. V was clipped by 2 bases and J by 12 bases, with 20 bases between them. The germline CDR1 and CDR2 sequences are SEHNR and FQNEAQ (reference sequence).

Written as DNA, the CDR3 is TGTGCCAGCAGTTACGTACAGGGGGCGACCGGGGAGCTGTTTTTT. It yields the protein CASSYVQGATGELFF. This chain uses TRBV6-5 with TRBJ2-2; 9 bases match TRBD1. The CDR3 is 15 residues long. With 2 bases clipped from V and 5 bases from J, the junction kept 3 bases outside the gene matches. The germline CDR1 and CDR2 sequences are MNHEY and SVGAGI.

The chain recombines TRBV29-1 with TRBJ1-2; D is uncertain. V was cut by 0 bases and J by 3 bases, with 11 bases left in between. The V gene's germline CDR1 is SQVTM and CDR2 ANQGSEA. The CDR3 spans 14 residues. The CDR3, as DNA: TGCAGCGTTGAAGATCCCGGGAACGACTATGGCTACACCTTC. It is translated as CSVEDPGNDYGYTF. Full variable domain (missing parts from reference TRBV29-1 and TRBJ1-2): SAVISQKPSRDICQRGTSLTIQCQVDSQVTMMFWYRQQPGQSLTLIATANQGSEATYESGFVIDKFPISRPNLTFSTLTVSNMSPEDSSIYLCSVEDPGNDYGYTFGSGTRLTVV.

This clonotype has just one count. This chain links TRBV4-1 with TRBJ2-1, with unresolved D. Per germline, CDR1 MGHRA and CDR2 YSYEKL. V lost 4 bases and J lost 8, with 12 bases in between. This CDR3 contains 13 residues. The CDR3 spells CASSLKGYDEQFF. The CDR3 bases are TGCGCCAGCAGCCTGAAGGGTTACGATGAGCAGTTCTTC.

The J gene is TRBJ2-5, the V gene TRBV25-1; no clear D gene. This CDR3 region has 15 residues. Trimming took off 1 base at V and 4 bases at J, with 13 bases between the two ends. The germline CDR1 and CDR2 sequences are MGHDK and SYGVNS. The CDR3 sequence is CASSEFARVGETQYF. In DNA, the CDR3 is TGTGCCAGCAGTGAATTTGCCCGGGTTGGAGAGACCCAGTACTTC.

The chain recombines TRBV5-1 with TRBJ1-5; TRBD1 is a possible D gene (5 bases). Trimming cost V 8 bases and J 1 base, with 16 bases left between them. Looked up from germline, CDR1 is SGHRS and CDR2 is YFSETQ. The CDR3 is 15 residues long. The CDR3 sequence: CASTIGTWSNQPQHF. CDR3 bases: TGCGCCAGTACTATTGGGACTTGGAGCAATCAGCCCCAGCATTTT.

The J gene is TRBJ2-5, the V gene TRBV7-8; no clear D. Trimming took off 1 base at V and 2 bases at J, with 11 bases between the two ends. The CDR3 contains 15 residues. Germline CDR1 SGHVS, CDR2 FQNEAQ. This chain's CDR3 is CASSLVAPPQETQYF. CDR3 bases: TGTGCCAGCAGCTTAGTTGCGCCCCCACAAGAGACCCAGTACTTC.

The rearrangement joins TRBV20-1 to TRBJ2-7; tentative D call: TRBD1 (6 bases). Germline V gene data show CDR1 as DFQATT and CDR2 as SNEGSKA (reference sequence). The CDR3 has 16 amino acids. V was shortened by 0 bases and J by 2 bases, with 17 bases between the two germline ends. The CDR3 coding sequence is TGCAGTGCTAGAGATGGGGCAGGGGAGTCCCCCTACGAGCAGTACTTC. Translation gives CSARDGAGESPYEQYF.

This sequence joins TRBV28 and TRBJ2-7, with D perhaps matching TRBD1 or TRBD2 (5 bases each). V was clipped by 11 bases and J by 0 bases, with 17 bases between them. In germline, CDR1 is MDHEN, CDR2 SYDVKM. This CDR3 has 14 residues. CDR3 residues: CAGAPSGTSYEQYF. The CDR3 bases are TGTGCCGGGGCCCCGAGCGGTACCTCCTACGAGCAGTACTTC. Drawing the rest from reference TRBV28 and TRBJ2-7, the complete variable domain is DVKVTQSSRYLVKRTGEKVFLECVQDMDHENMFWYRQDPGLGLRLIYFSYDVKMKEKGDIPEGYSVSREKKERFSLILESASTNQTSMYLCAGAPSGTSYEQYFGPGTRLTVT.

The chain has TRBV9 and TRBJ1-1, with D maybe TRBD1 (5 bases). The germline V and J ends were trimmed by 0 bases and 1 base, with 16 bases remaining between them. The CDR3 contains 17 residues. Germline assignment: CDR1 SGDLS and CDR2 YYNGEE. As DNA, the CDR3 is TGTGCCAGCAGCGTAGCGGCAGGTGGGGCTCGGAACACTGAAGCTTTCTTT. It is translated as CASSVAAGGARNTEAFF.

This sequence joins TRBV29-1 and TRBJ2-7; unclear D gene. Germline CDR1 is SQVTM and CDR2 is ANQGSEA. The CDR3 sequence is 17 residues long. V lost 1 base and J 0 bases, leaving 19 bases between the germline ends. CDR3 in DNA: TGCAGCGTTGAAGGGGGTGATGGCGGAGCGTTCTCCTACGAGCAGTACTTC. It yields the protein CSVEGGDGGAFSYEQYF.

V gene TRBV27 combines with J gene TRBJ1-5; no clear D gene. The germline V gene encodes CDR1 MNHEY and CDR2 SMNVEV (reference sequence). The CDR3 covers 15 residues. V lost 6 bases and J 0 bases, leaving 12 bases between the germline ends. The CDR3 DNA reads as TGTGCCAGCAGGCCAGACTCCATTAGCAATCAGCCCCAGCATTTT. Its translation is CASRPDSISNQPQHF.

The chain carries TRBV15 and TRBJ1-5, with a weak D call TRBD1 (5 bases). The germline V and J ends were trimmed by 5 bases and 4 bases, with 15 bases remaining between them. CDR1 is LNHNV and CDR2 is YYDKDF in the germline V gene (reference sequence). The CDR3 sequence is 15 residues long. The CDR3: CATSYHLGANQPQHF. Here the CDR3 DNA reads TGTGCCACCAGCTACCATCTCGGGGCGAATCAGCCCCAGCATTTT.